This entry is about one TCR beta chain. Its antigen is unknown. A much larger clone is a single base away; this may be a read error. Using its own MiXCR run on the reads, TCRdb lists one record per CDR3 protein. The sample carries some 920,000 distinct CDR3 sequences, 31% recorded once. These data come from a study of T cell repertoires in cytomegalovirus infection. The V and J ends lost 5 bases and 4 bases respectively, with 12 bases between them. Germline V gene sequence: CDR1 SGHVS, CDR2 FNYEAQ. The CDR3 has 14 residues. The starting material was cultured CD8+ T cells from PBMCs, obtained from culture after CMV antigen stimulation. This sequence originates from a human donor in good health (CMV status not recorded). Some clones in this sample may be carry-over from other donors' samples. The chain uses TRBV7-6 and TRBJ2-1; D unresolved. CDR3 amino acids: CASSPTHGYNEQFF. CDR3 bases: TGTGCCAGCAGCCCGACCCACGGTTACAATGAGCAGTTCTTC. The full variable domain, rest sourced from reference TRBV7-6 and TRBJ2-1, is GAGVSQSPRYKVTKRGQDVALRCDPISGHVSLYWYRQALGQGPEFLTYFNYEAQQDKSGLPNDRFSAERPEGSISTLTIQRTEQRDSAMYRCASSPTHGYNEQFFGPGTRLTVL.